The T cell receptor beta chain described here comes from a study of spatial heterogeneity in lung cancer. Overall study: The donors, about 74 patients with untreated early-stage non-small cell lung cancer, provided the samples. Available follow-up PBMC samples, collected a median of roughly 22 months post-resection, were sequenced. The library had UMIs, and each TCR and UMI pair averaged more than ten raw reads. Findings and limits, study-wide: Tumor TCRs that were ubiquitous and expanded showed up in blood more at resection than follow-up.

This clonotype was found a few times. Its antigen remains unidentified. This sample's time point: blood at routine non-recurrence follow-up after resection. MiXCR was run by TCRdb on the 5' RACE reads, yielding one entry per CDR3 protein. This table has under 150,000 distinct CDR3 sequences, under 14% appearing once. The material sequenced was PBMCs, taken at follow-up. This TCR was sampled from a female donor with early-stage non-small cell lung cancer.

CDR3 protein: CASSPRSDTQETQYF. DNA for the CDR3: TGTGCCAGCTCACCACGGTCCGATACCCAAGAGACCCAGTACTTC. The chain combines TRBV18 with TRBJ2-5; no reliable D call. Germline assignment: CDR1 KGHSH and CDR2 LQKENI. The CDR3 spans 15 residues. The V gene lost 1 base and the J gene lost 1 base, with 10 bases spanning the gap.